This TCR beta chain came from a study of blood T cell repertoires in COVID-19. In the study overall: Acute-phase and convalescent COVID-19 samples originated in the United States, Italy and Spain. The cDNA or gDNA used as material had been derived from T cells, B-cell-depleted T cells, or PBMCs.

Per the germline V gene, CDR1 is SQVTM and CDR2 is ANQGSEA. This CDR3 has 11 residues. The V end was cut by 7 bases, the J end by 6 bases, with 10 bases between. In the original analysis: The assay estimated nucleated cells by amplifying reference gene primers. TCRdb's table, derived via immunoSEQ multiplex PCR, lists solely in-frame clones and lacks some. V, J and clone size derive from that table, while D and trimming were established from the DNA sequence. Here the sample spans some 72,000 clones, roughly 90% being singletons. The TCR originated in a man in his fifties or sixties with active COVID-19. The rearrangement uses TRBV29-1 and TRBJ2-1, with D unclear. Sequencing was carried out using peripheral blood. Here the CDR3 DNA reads TGCAGCGCCCGAGCTAGCAATGAGCAGTTCTTC. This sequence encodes CSARASNEQFF.